This T cell receptor (beta chain) derives from a study of cytomegalovirus exposure and HLA in healthy donors. Study results and limitations: HLA allele associations emerged for 16,951 TCR beta sequences in a later analysis, at 0.05 false discovery rate.

The CDR3 is 15 amino acids. J gave up 7 bases and V 3 bases, and 9 bases lay outside the gene matches. Germline-derived CDR1 and CDR2 are ENHRY and SYGVKD. There were likely unrecorded immune exposures, though donors were nominally healthy when sampled. The PCR was carried out with 60 Vbeta primers and 13 Jbeta primers. Repertoires were generated with immunoSEQ multiplex PCR, while TCRdb's copy carries only in-frame clones and drops some. The sample shows about 98,000 clones, roughly 70% of them seen only once. About this clone itself: The antigen is unknown.

Specimen: PBMCs. The chain has TRBV10-3 and TRBJ2-7, with 10 bases matching TRBD1. The source is a male donor in good health and CMV-seronegative. DNA for the CDR3: TGTGCCATCAGTGACCCGGACAGGGGGGGCAGGGAGCAGTACTTC. Protein: CAISDPDRGGREQYF.